This paragraph reports one T cell receptor (beta chain). The CDR3 sequence is 14 residues long. Trimming cost V 3 bases and J 6 bases, with 16 bases left between them. Germline-derived CDR1 and CDR2 are SGHRS and YFSETQ. The record originates from a study of human thymus T cells. Blood DNA came from all available leukocytes, not a fixed cell number. Here immunoSEQ multiplex PCR was the method, and the copy in TCRdb shows in-frame clones only, minus some. The data hold more than 45,000 clones, with about 93% observed a single time. The chain has TRBV5-1 and TRBJ2-7, with D perhaps assigned TRBD1 or TRBD2 (7 bases each). The sequencing input was blood. The sequence was collected from a boy in the first two years of life with a congenital heart defect but otherwise immunologically healthy. In DNA, the CDR3 is TGCGCCAGCAGCTCCAAACAGGGGAGGGGCGAGCAGTACTTC. Amino acids: CASSSKQGRGEQYF.